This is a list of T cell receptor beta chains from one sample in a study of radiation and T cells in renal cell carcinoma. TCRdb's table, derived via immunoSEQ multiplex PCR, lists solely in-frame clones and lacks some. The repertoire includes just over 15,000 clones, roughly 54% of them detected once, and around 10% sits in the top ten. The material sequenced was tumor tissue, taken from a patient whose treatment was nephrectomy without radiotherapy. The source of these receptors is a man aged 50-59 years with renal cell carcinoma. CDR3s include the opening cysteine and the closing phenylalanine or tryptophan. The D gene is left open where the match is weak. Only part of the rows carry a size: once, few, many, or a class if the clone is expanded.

cdr3_nt: TGCAGCGTTCGACAGGGGACTTCAGATACGCAGTATTTT
cdr3_aa: CSVRQGTSDTQYF
j_call: TRBJ2-3
v_call: TRBV29-1
d_call: TRBD1
clone_size: few

cdr3_nt: TGTGCCAGCAGCTTAGCTCTCAGGGCAGAGACCCAGTACTTC
cdr3_aa: CASSLALRAETQYF
j_call: TRBJ2-5
v_call: TRBV7-8
d_call: NA
clone_size: NA

cdr3_nt: TGTGCCAGCAGCTTGGCAGGTACCTACGAGCAGTACTTC
cdr3_aa: CASSLAGTYEQYF
j_call: TRBJ2-7
v_call: TRBV5-6
d_call: NA
clone_size: NA

cdr3_nt: TGTGCCAGCAGTTTTGGGGATGGGGACACTGAAGCTTTCTTT
cdr3_aa: CASSFGDGDTEAFF
j_call: TRBJ1-1
v_call: TRBV27
d_call: NA
clone_size: few

cdr3_nt: TGTGCCAGCAGTTTATTCCAGCGGGATGAGCAGTTCTTC
cdr3_aa: CASSLFQRDEQFF
j_call: TRBJ2-1
v_call: TRBV27
d_call: NA
clone_size: NA

cdr3_nt: TGTGCCAGCAGCCCAAGGACAAGCAATGAGCAGTTCTTC
cdr3_aa: CASSPRTSNEQFF
j_call: TRBJ2-1
v_call: TRBV7-9
d_call: NA
clone_size: NA

cdr3_nt: TGCGCCAGCAGTGAGTCTACGGTAAAGAACGAGCAGTACTTC
cdr3_aa: CASSESTVKNEQYF
j_call: TRBJ2-7
v_call: TRBV10-2
d_call: NA
clone_size: few

cdr3_nt: TGTGCCAGTAGTTGGACTTCCGACAATGAGCAGTTCTTC
cdr3_aa: CASSWTSDNEQFF
j_call: TRBJ2-1
v_call: TRBV19
d_call: NA
clone_size: once

cdr3_nt: TGTGCCAGCAGCTCACACACAGATACGCAGTATTTT
cdr3_aa: CASSSHTDTQYF
j_call: TRBJ2-3
v_call: TRBV7-9
d_call: NA
clone_size: NA

cdr3_nt: TGTGCCAGCAGCCCTACAAGTGTGAGCTCTGGAAACACCATATATTTT
cdr3_aa: CASSPTSVSSGNTIYF
j_call: TRBJ1-3
v_call: TRBV6-6
d_call: NA
clone_size: NA

cdr3_nt: TGTGCCAGCAGGCCCGGGACTATCTCCTACGAGCAGTACTTC
cdr3_aa: CASRPGTISYEQYF
j_call: TRBJ2-7
v_call: TRBV2
d_call: TRBD2
clone_size: NA